The rows below give T cell receptor beta chains drawn from one sample of a study of blood T cell dynamics during melanoma immunotherapy. Using immunoSEQ multiplex PCR, the repertoire was profiled, and TCRdb retains in-frame clones only, with some absent. The sample includes around 65 clones. The source material was cell-free DNA from blood, sampled from a patient treated with checkpoint blockade. These receptors originate from a human donor with melanoma. Each CDR3 is given with its conserved first and last residue. A D gene is named only where the DNA matches it firmly. The size field is filled for only some rows; it gives once, few, many or a size class.

>TRBJ2-7|TRBV5-4|TRBD1|.
TGTGCCAGCAGTTTCGCGGACAGGATCCCCTACGAGCAGTACTTC
CASSFADRIPYEQYF
>TRBJ2-4|TRBV28|.|.
TGTGCCAGCAGTCCCATAGCTGAAGCCAAAAACATTCAGTACTTC
CASSPIAEAKNIQYF
>TRBJ2-7|TRBV9|.|few
TGTGCCAGCAGCGTAGGCGGAACCTACGAGCAGTACTTC
CASSVGGTYEQYF
>TRBJ2-3|TRBV7-9|.|.
TGTGCCAGCAGCCACGGGCTACACACAGATACGCAGTATTTT
CASSHGLHTDTQYF
>TRBJ2-1|TRBV25-1|TRBD2|.
TGTGCCAGCAGTGGACGGACTAGCGGGGACAATGAGCAGTTCTTC
CASSGRTSGDNEQFF
>TRBJ2-1|TRBV7-9|TRBD1|.
TGTGCCAGCAGCTTTTCCGGGACAGGGGTCAATGAGCAGTTCTTC
CASSFSGTGVNEQFF